A single sample gave rise to the 27 T cell receptor beta chains below, sequenced in a study of T-cell reconstitution after alpha-beta-depleted transplantation in children. Construction of the TCRbeta library involved unique molecular identifiers. TCRdb recomputed calls from the PCR reads with MiXCR, one row per CDR3 protein. The sample records hundreds of thousands of distinct CDR3 sequences, 10% being singletons. This material consisted of PBMCs, taken before TCRalphabeta/CD19-depleted stem cell transplant. The source is a child aged 2-9 years with inherited bone marrow failure, due to receive a stem cell transplant.

This clonotype was observed at least ten times. The chain joins TRBV5-1 to TRBJ2-1; a possible D gene is TRBD1 (6 bases). Trimming shortened V by 0 bases and J by 5 bases, and 12 bases separated the two germline ends. Per the germline V gene, CDR1 is SGHRS and CDR2 is YFSETQ. There are 15 residues in the CDR3. DNA of the CDR3: TGCGCCAGCAGCTTGGAAGCAGGGGTCGACAATGAGCAGTTCTTC. Its translation: CASSLEAGVDNEQFF.

This clonotype was seen ten or more times. The chain links TRBV11-2 to TRBJ2-6; D gene unclear. V was shortened by 4 bases and J by 5 bases, with 9 bases between the two germline ends. CDR3 length: 14 residues. Germline CDR1 is SGHAT and CDR2 is FQNNGV. CDR3 region: CASSSKTRANVLTF. The CDR3 nucleotides read TGTGCCAGCAGCTCAAAGACTCGGGCCAACGTCCTGACTTTC.

This clonotype was counted between two and nine times. The chain combines TRBV13 with TRBJ2-7, with D uncertain. Germline V gives CDR1 PRHDT, CDR2 FYEKMQ (reference sequence). The V gene lost 3 bases and the J gene lost 6 bases, with 12 bases spanning the gap. This CDR3 is built from 13 residues. CDR3 DNA: TGTGCCAGCAGCTTGAACAGAGCAGGCGAGCAGTACTTC. This codes for CASSLNRAGEQYF.

This clonotype was seen repeatedly, ten times or more. The gene calls are TRBV29-1 and TRBJ2-7; TRBD1 might be the D (6 bases). Germline CDR1 reads SQVTM; CDR2 reads ANQGSEA. V lost 1 base, J lost 3 bases, and 10 bases lay in between. This CDR3 has 13 amino acids. The CDR3 DNA follows: TGCAGCGTTGAAGGGACAGAGCTCTACGAGCAGTACTTC. It encodes CSVEGTELYEQYF.

In its sample, this clonotype was seen many times. The rearrangement uses TRBV29-1 and TRBJ2-1; D uncertain. The V end was cut by 6 bases, the J end by 0 bases, with 15 bases between. CDR1 SQVTM and CDR2 ANQGSEA come from the germline V gene. CDR3 length: 15 residues. The CDR3 DNA sequence: TGCAGCGTCATACGGCGTCTAAGCTCCTACAATGAGCAGTTCTTC. Its protein is CSVIRRLSSYNEQFF.

This clonotype was picked up many times. J is TRBJ2-2 and V is TRBV29-1, with 13 nucleotides matching TRBD2. Trimming took 4 bases from V and 3 from J; bases not matched to a gene: 2. The CDR3 has 15 residues. CDR1 and CDR2 (germline): SQVTM, ANQGSEA. The CDR3 reads CSVVGLAGDTGELFF. The CDR3 DNA is TGCAGCGTTGTAGGACTAGCGGGAGACACCGGGGAGCTGTTTTTT.

The chain joins TRBV4-2 to TRBJ2-6, with D perhaps assigned TRBD1 or TRBD2 (5 bases each). In germline, CDR1 is LGHNA, CDR2 YNFKEQ. The V end was cut by 4 bases, the J end by 11 bases, with 12 bases between. The CDR3 has 13 residues. In DNA form, the CDR3 reads TGTGCCAGCAGCCCCGGGACGCCCCACGTCCTGACTTTC. This gives the protein CASSPGTPHVLTF.

There are many counts of this clonotype. The chain uses TRBV28 and TRBJ1-5, with 7 bases lining up with TRBD1. Looked up from germline, CDR1 is MDHEN and CDR2 is SYDVKM. The junction had 1 base not matched to a gene; V was cut back by 2 bases and J by 0 bases. CDR3 length equals 15 residues. DNA for the CDR3: TGTGCCAGCAGTTTAAGGGGGCTTAGCAATCAGCCCCAGCATTTT. Its protein product is CASSLRGLSNQPQHF.

This clonotype was observed many times. This chain's CDR3 is CSVPPASGRQETQYF. The CDR3 region has the DNA TGCAGCGTTCCCCCGGCTAGCGGGAGGCAAGAGACCCAGTACTTC. The gene calls are TRBV29-1 and TRBJ2-5; 11 bases fit TRBD2. Germline CDR1 reads SQVTM; CDR2 reads ANQGSEA. The CDR3 extends over 15 amino acids. V shed 5 bases and J 2 bases; nucleotides not matched to a gene: 7.

The chain couples TRBV3-1 to TRBJ2-7, with 12 bases that match TRBD2. J was trimmed by 0 bases and V by 4 bases; bases with no gene match: 10. The CDR3 sequence is 18 residues long. The germline gives CDR1 LGHDT, CDR2 YNNKEL (reference sequence). CDR3 in DNA: TGTGCCAGCAGCCCCGGGACTAGCGGGTTTTCTTACTCCTACGAGCAGTACTTC. Translating gives CASSPGTSGFSYSYEQYF.

The rearrangement links TRBV19 to TRBJ2-7; 10 bases align to TRBD1. The germline V gene encodes CDR1 LNHDA and CDR2 SQIVND (reference sequence). The CDR3 totals 15 residues. The V and J ends lost 10 bases and 2 bases, in that order; junction bases with no gene match: 11. CDR3 nucleotide sequence: TGTGCCACCGCCCTGGGACAGGGGCTCGCCTACGAGCAGTACTTC. This gives the protein CATALGQGLAYEQYF.

Only a few counts were recorded for this clonotype. The chain recombines TRBV2 with TRBJ2-1, with TRBD2 matching 14 bases. The germline V gene has CDR1 SNHLY and CDR2 FYNNEI. V lost 6 bases to trimming and J lost 7 bases; unmatched junction nucleotides: 11. CDR3 length: 17 residues. CDR3 nucleotide sequence: TGTGCCAGCAGAATAGGACTAGCGGGAGGTTTGAGGAATGAGCAGTTCTTC. This gives the protein CASRIGLAGGLRNEQFF. Variable domain in full (rest from reference TRBV2 and TRBJ2-1): EPEVTQTPSHQVTQMGQEVILRCVPISNHLYFYWYRQILGQKVEFLVSFYNNEISEKSEIFDDQFSVERPDGSNFTLKIRSTKLEDSAMYFCASRIGLAGGLRNEQFFGPGTRLTVL.

This clonotype was counted many times. The gene calls are TRBV5-1 and TRBJ2-7; tentatively, D is TRBD1 or TRBD2 (6 bases each). CDR3 length: 15 residues. The V end was cut by 0 bases, the J end by 5 bases, with 15 bases between. The germline gives CDR1 SGHRS, CDR2 YFSETQ. In DNA form, the CDR3 reads TGCGCCAGCAGCTTGGCGGGGGCGCGTATCGACGAGCAGTACTTC. Translated: CASSLAGARIDEQYF.

The chain uses TRBV29-1 and TRBJ2-3, with a tentative D call TRBD2 (6 bases). Trimming left V 5 bases short and J 3 bases short, with 9 bases between. The CDR3 sequence is 12 residues long. From germline, CDR1 is SQVTM and CDR2 ANQGSEA. CDR3: CSVTGVTDTQYF. CDR3 nucleotide sequence: TGCAGCGTTACGGGAGTGACAGATACGCAGTATTTT.

This clonotype has at least ten counts. The J gene is TRBJ2-7, the V gene TRBV12-3 or TRBV12-4, with 11 bases lining up with TRBD2. This CDR3 has 15 amino acids. With 5 bases clipped from V and 3 bases from J, the junction kept 6 bases outside the gene matches. This CDR3 is CASSTSGRLLYEQYF. The DNA of the CDR3 is TGTGCCAGCAGTACTAGCGGGAGATTACTCTACGAGCAGTACTTC.

The rearrangement links TRBV7-6 to TRBJ2-2; D possibly corresponds to TRBD2 (5 bases). In germline, CDR1 is SGHVS, CDR2 FNYEAQ. V gave up 0 bases and J gave up 4 bases, with 6 bases separating them. This CDR3 region has 14 residues. In DNA, the CDR3 is TGTGCCAGCAGCTTAGCGAGCGGCACCGGGGAGCTGTTTTTT. It codes for CASSLASGTGELFF.

This clonotype was counted ten times or more. The gene calls are TRBV18 and TRBJ2-5, with unresolved D. Germline CDR1 and CDR2: KGHSH and LQKENI. The ends were cut back, 4 bases at V and 1 base at J, with 4 bases in the middle. The CDR3 has 12 amino acids. In nucleotides, the CDR3 is TGTGCCAGCTCACGAGTCCAAGAGACCCAGTACTTC. Translating it yields CASSRVQETQYF.

This clonotype was observed at least ten times. V is TRBV6-1 and J is TRBJ1-1; D unresolved. With 10 bases removed from V and 2 bases from J, the gap between germline ends came to 14 bases. Germline CDR1 reads MNHNS; CDR2 reads SASEGT. The CDR3 spans 13 residues. CDR3 DNA: TGTGCCACCAAGATGACACTTAACACTGAAGCTTTCTTT. It specifies CATKMTLNTEAFF.

There are a few counts of this clonotype. The J gene is TRBJ2-6, the V gene TRBV5-4; weak D call: TRBD1 (6 bases). Germline V gives CDR1 SGHNT, CDR2 YYREEE (reference sequence). The V and J ends lost 0 bases and 0 bases respectively, with 7 bases between them. The CDR3 is 16 amino acids. The CDR3 coding sequence is TGTGCCAGCAGCTTGGGGACAGTCTCTGGGGCCAACGTCCTGACTTTC. Translation gives CASSLGTVSGANVLTF.

This clonotype was counted at least ten times. The chain carries TRBV27 and TRBJ2-3; D could derive from TRBD1 or TRBD2 (7 bases each). The CDR3 consists of 19 residues. Trimming left V 3 bases short and J 5 bases short, with 27 bases between. Germline V gene data show CDR1 as MNHEY and CDR2 as SMNVEV (reference sequence). DNA for the CDR3: TGTGCCAGCAGTTTCGATTTGGGTGCGGGAGACAGGGTGGGAGATACGCAGTATTTT. Its translation is CASSFDLGAGDRVGDTQYF.

The gene calls are TRBV29-1 and TRBJ2-3; a possible D gene is TRBD1 (6 bases). Germline assignment: CDR1 SQVTM and CDR2 ANQGSEA. V lost 6 bases, J lost 0 bases, and 16 bases lay in between. This CDR3 spans 15 amino acids. DNA of the CDR3: TGCAGCGTCCCGGACAGTCCACTTAGCACAGATACGCAGTATTTT. This encodes CSVPDSPLSTDTQYF.

This clonotype was seen more than once but under ten times. The chain has TRBV29-1 and TRBJ2-1; 9 bases fit TRBD1. This CDR3 has 13 residues. CDR1 is SQVTM, CDR2 ANQGSEA, per germline. The junction had 13 bases not matched to a gene; V was cut back by 6 bases and J by 13 bases. The CDR3 sequence is CSVDGTGPTIQFF. CDR3 DNA: TGCAGCGTCGACGGGACAGGGCCTACGATACAGTTCTTC.

In its sample, this clonotype was seen many times. The chain is built from TRBV20-1 and TRBJ2-2, with D perhaps being TRBD1 or TRBD2 (6 bases each). This CDR3 has 14 residues. Per the germline V gene, CDR1 is DFQATT and CDR2 is SNEGSKA (reference sequence). V was pared by 3 bases and J by 4 bases, with 12 bases between. CDR3: CSASGGSLTGELFF. The CDR3 coding sequence is TGCAGTGCTAGCGGGGGCTCCCTCACCGGGGAGCTGTTTTTT.

This clonotype was detected many times. V and J are TRBV6-2 or TRBV6-3 and TRBJ2-7; TRBD1 matches at 8 bases. CDR1 is MNHEY and CDR2 is SVGEGT in the germline V gene. With 7 bases clipped from V and 4 bases from J, the junction kept 3 bases outside the gene matches. This CDR3 spans 12 amino acids. The CDR3 here is CASTTGGYEQYF. The CDR3 DNA reads as TGTGCCAGCACCACAGGGGGTTACGAGCAGTACTTC.

Note on this clonotype: One end of the junction does not line up with germline, which may come from a read error. This chain connects TRBV7-9 to TRBJ2-7, with 7 bases that match TRBD1. The CDR3 totals 14 residues. The germline V gene has CDR1 SEHNR and CDR2 FQNEAQ (reference sequence). The CDR3 here is CARSLSTGAYEQYF. The CDR3 DNA sequence: TGTGCCAGGAGCTTATCTACAGGGGCCTACGAGCAGTACTTC.

The sample holds many counts of this clonotype. V usage is TRBV27 and J usage is TRBJ2-1; D possibly corresponds to TRBD2 (5 bases). This CDR3 spans 17 amino acids. Trimming removed 2 bases at V and 0 bases at J, with 14 bases between. The germline V gene encodes CDR1 MNHEY and CDR2 SMNVEV (reference sequence). In DNA form, the CDR3 reads TGTGCCAGCAGTTTAGGTCAAGGCGGGTTCTCCTACAATGAGCAGTTCTTC. Protein product: CASSLGQGGFSYNEQFF.

This clonotype was counted many times. V usage is TRBV6-2 or TRBV6-3 and J usage is TRBJ1-4; no firm D call. This CDR3 is built from 16 residues. The germline V and J ends were trimmed by 2 bases and 6 bases, with 16 bases remaining between them. In germline, CDR1 is MNHEY, CDR2 SVGEGT. The CDR3 spells CASSYLRVGVDEKLFF. The CDR3 DNA sequence: TGTGCCAGCAGTTACCTCCGTGTCGGCGTAGATGAAAAACTGTTTTTT.